This TCR beta chain came from a study of cytomegalovirus exposure and HLA in healthy donors. Study-wide results and caveats: The study had only CMV serostatus as immune exposure information. Reportedly, HLA-A and HLA-B alleles of most subjects were accurately predicted from TCR beta. In an earlier analysis, in fewer than 700 donors, most V segments appeared productive either ~90% or ~30% of the time. As a later analysis showed, a missense DCLRE1C variant was linked to trimming of TCR beta V- and J-genes.

Of note for this clone: The antigen is not known.

It was with 60 Vbeta and 13 Jbeta primers that the PCR ran. Measured with immunoSEQ multiplex PCR; TCRdb has only the in-frame clones, and not every one. Here the sample spans some 150,000 clones, around 88% being singletons. The sequence came from a woman aged 25 to 39 in good health and CMV-seronegative. Material: PBMCs.

This CDR3 reads CATSREGEGGDRQETQYF. The CDR3 coding sequence is TGTGCCACCAGCAGAGAAGGGGAGGGTGGGGACAGGCAAGAGACCCAGTACTTC. V gene TRBV15 combines with J gene TRBJ2-5; maybe TRBD1 (8 bases). Trimming removed 0 bases at V and 2 bases at J, with 19 bases between. CDR3 length: 18 residues. In germline, CDR1 is LNHNV, CDR2 YYDKDF (reference sequence).